A single T cell receptor beta chain is shown here with its context. This specimen comes from a study of OX40 agonist ivuxolimab in advanced cancers. Trimming cost V 8 bases and J 7 bases, with 19 bases left between them. Germline-derived CDR1 and CDR2 are MNHEY and SMNVEV (reference sequence). The CDR3 contains 14 residues. Using immunoSEQ multiplex PCR, the repertoire was profiled, and TCRdb retains in-frame clones only, with some absent. The data show tens of thousands of clones, about 91% seen once. The chain combines TRBV27 with TRBJ2-3; the D call may be TRBD1 or TRBD2 (5 bases each). This receptor was identified in an adult with an advanced solid tumor such as melanoma, head and neck, liver or kidney cancer. Material: CD4+ or CD8+ T cells sorted from blood, obtained in a trial of the OX40 agonist ivuxolimab. CDR3 in DNA: TGTGCCAGCTCCTCAACTCCGAGGGGTAATACGCAGTATTTT. It specifies CASSSTPRGNTQYF.